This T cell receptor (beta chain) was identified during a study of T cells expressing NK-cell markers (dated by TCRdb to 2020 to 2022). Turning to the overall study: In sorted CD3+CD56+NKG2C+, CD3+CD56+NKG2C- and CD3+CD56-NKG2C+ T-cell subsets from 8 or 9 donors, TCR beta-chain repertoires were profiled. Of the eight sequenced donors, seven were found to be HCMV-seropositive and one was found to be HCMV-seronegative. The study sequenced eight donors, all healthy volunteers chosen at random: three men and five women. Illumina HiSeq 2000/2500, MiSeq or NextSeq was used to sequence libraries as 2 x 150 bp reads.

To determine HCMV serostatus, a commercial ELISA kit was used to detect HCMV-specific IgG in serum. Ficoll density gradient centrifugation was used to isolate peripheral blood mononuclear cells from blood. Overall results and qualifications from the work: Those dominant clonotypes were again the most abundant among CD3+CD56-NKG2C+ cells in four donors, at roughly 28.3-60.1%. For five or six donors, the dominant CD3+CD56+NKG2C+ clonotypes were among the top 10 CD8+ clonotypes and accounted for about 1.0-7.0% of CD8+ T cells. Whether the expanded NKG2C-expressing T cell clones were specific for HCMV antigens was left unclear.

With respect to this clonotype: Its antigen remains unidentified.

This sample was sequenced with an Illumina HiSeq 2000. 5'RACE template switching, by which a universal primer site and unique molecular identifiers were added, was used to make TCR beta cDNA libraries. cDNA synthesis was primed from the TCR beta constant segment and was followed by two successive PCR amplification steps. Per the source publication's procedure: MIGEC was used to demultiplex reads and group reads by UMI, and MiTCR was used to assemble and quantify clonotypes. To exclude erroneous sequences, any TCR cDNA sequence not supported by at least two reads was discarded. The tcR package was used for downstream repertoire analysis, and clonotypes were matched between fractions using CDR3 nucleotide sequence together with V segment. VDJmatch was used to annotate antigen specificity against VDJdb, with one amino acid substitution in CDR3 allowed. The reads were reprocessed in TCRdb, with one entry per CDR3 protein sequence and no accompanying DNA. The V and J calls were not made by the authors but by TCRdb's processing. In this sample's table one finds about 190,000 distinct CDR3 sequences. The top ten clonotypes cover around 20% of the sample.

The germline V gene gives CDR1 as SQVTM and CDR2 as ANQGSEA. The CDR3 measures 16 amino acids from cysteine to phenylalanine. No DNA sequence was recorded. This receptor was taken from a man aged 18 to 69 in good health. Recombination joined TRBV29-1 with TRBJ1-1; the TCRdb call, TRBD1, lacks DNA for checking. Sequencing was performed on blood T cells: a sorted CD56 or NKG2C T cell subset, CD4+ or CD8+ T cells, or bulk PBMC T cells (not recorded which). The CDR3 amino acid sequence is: CSVDSFSGGFDTEAFF.